This T cell receptor (beta chain) was found in a study of blood T cell repertoires in COVID-19. Study information: PBMCs, B-cell-depleted T cells, or T cells provided the cDNA or gDNA that made up the material.

Self-reported history from a screening survey and questionnaire set each donor's cohort. Profiling relied on immunoSEQ multiplex PCR, and the TCRdb table lists in-frame clones only, not all of them. In the table there are about 200,000 clones, around 90% of which are singletons. CDR3 length equals 15 residues. V was clipped by 1 base and J by 12 bases; unmatched bases: 12. Germline V gene sequence: CDR1 SNHLY, CDR2 FYNNEI. Sample: PBMCs or T cells enriched from blood (not recorded which). This receptor was taken from a woman between 18 and 29 years old who had recovered from COVID-19. The chain has TRBV2 and TRBJ1-1, with 9 bases that match TRBD1. CDR3 residues: CASSEEQGQGMMTFF. DNA of the CDR3: TGTGCCAGCAGTGAAGAGCAGGGACAGGGTATGATGACTTTCTTT.